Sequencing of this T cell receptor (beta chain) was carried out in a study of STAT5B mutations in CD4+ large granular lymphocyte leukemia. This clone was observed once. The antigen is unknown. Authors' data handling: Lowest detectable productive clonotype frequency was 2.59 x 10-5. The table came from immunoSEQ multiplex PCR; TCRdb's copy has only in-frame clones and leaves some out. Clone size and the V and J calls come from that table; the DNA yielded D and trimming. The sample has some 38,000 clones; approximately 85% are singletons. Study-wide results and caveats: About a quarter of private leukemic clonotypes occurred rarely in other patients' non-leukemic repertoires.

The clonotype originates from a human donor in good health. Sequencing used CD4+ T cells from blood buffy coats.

The CDR3 loop reads CASSQDRTGVDSPLHF. CDR3 bases: TGTGCCAGCAGCCAAGATCGGACAGGGGTCGATTCACCCCTCCACTTT. This chain links TRBV4-2 with TRBJ1-6; TRBD1 matches 9 bases. V dropped 0 bases and J dropped 8; count of bases not matched to a gene: 5. The CDR3 length is 16 residues. Germline CDR1 is LGHNA and CDR2 is YNFKEQ.